These T cell receptor beta chains were read from a single sample in a study of cytomegalovirus exposure and HLA in healthy donors. Using immunoSEQ multiplex PCR, the repertoire was profiled, and TCRdb retains in-frame clones only, with some absent. The table has some 90,000 clones, approximately 80% seen once. Sequencing input: PBMCs. The receptors stem from a middle-aged man in good health and CMV-seronegative. Each CDR3 is given without its conserved first and last residue.

j_gene,v_gene,CDR3aa
TRBJ2-5,TRBV7-3,ASSFNRGETQY
TRBJ1-2,TRBV4-3,ASSQAEGDYGYT
TRBJ2-1,TRBV4-2,ASSQDVGEPYNEQF
TRBJ2-5,TRBV5-1,ASSLGLAGETQY
TRBJ1-3,TRBV5-6,ASSLYRGNTIY
TRBJ1-2,TRBV5-6,ASTLVGGASGGYT
TRBJ1-6,TRBV6-5,ASSYSIEGSSPLH
TRBJ2-7,TRBV30,AWSAGDRGGEQY
TRBJ2-7,TRBV7-7,ASSRDHGDEQY
TRBJ1-2,TRBV27,ASSLSRGYGYT
TRBJ1-2,TRBV5-1,ASSLKDTNYGYT
TRBJ2-5,TRBV27,ASSSQGAGEAQY
TRBJ1-1,TRBV5-1,ASSSGPPQERWTEAF
TRBJ2-7,TRBV4-3,ASSQARLREQY
TRBJ2-2,TRBV6-4,ASSEQGTGELF
TRBJ1-1,TRBV2,ASRPGTLVEAF
TRBJ1-6,TRBV6-4,ASSEGQDLNSPLH
TRBJ1-5,TRBV28,ASSPPPGGNQPQH
TRBJ2-3,TRBV27,ASSSSGGAWGDTQY
TRBJ2-5,TRBV5-1,ASSFGLQETQY
TRBJ2-7,TRBV5-1,ASSSGHPYEQY
TRBJ2-4,TRBV30,AWTGIAKNIQY
TRBJ2-3,TRBV9,ASSVVPQHTDTQY
TRBJ2-1,TRBV5-1,ASSLVTSGGDNEQF
TRBJ1-3,TRBV7-2,ASSLAGGQGAGNTIY
TRBJ2-5,TRBV5-1,ASSLGADQETQY
TRBJ1-6,TRBV28,ASSPNRGNSPLH
TRBJ2-5,TRBV7-6,ASSPDSWETQY
TRBJ1-5,TRBV19,ASTLTDREDQPQH
TRBJ2-2,TRBV15,ATSRDVRSGELF
TRBJ2-5,TRBV5-4,ASSQILAAETQY
TRBJ1-2,TRBV4-1,ASSPSGTTNYGYT
TRBJ2-2,TRBV14,ASSLGLNTGELF